The next 23 T cell receptor beta chains were all read from a single sample in a study of T cell repertoires in cytomegalovirus infection. The antigens of these receptors remain unknown. TCRdb ran MiXCR on the reads and lists one entry per CDR3 protein. The sample lists about 27,000 distinct CDR3 sequences; 15% to 20% were seen once. Sequencing was performed on CD8+ T cells from cultured PBMCs, taken from culture after CMV antigen stimulation. The receptors shown here come from a human donor in good health (CMV status not recorded). Some clones in this sample may be carry-over from other donors' samples.

About this clonotype itself: A much larger clone is a single base away; this may be a read error. This chain links TRBV7-2 with TRBJ2-2, with no clear D. Trimming removed 7 bases at V and 6 bases at J, with 15 bases between. CDR1 and CDR2 (germline): SGHTA, FQGNSA. The CDR3 contains 14 residues. The CDR3 nucleotides read TGTGCCAGCACCCCCCGCCTTAGGTCCGGGGAGCTGTTTTTT. This gives the protein CASTPRLRSGELFF.

The chain employs TRBV7-3 and TRBJ2-5, with D unclear. V was cut by 0 bases and J by 5 bases, with 7 bases left in between. Per germline, CDR1 SGHTA and CDR2 FQGTGA. This CDR3 contains 13 residues. CDR3 sequence reads: CASSLTLGETQYF. The DNA for the CDR3 is TGTGCCAGCAGCTTAACCCTAGGGGAGACCCAGTACTTC.

CDR3 region: CASSWEGALGTEAFF. In DNA form, the CDR3 reads TGTGCCAGCAGTTGGGAGGGGGCGCTGGGCACTGAAGCTTTCTTT. This chain joins TRBV12-3 or TRBV12-4 and TRBJ1-1; the match to TRBD1 covers 7 bases. The CDR3 covers 15 residues. With 4 bases clipped from V and 4 bases from J, the junction kept 9 bases outside the gene matches.

The V gene is TRBV20-1, the J gene TRBJ1-1, with D possibly being TRBD1 (6 bases). From germline, CDR1 is DFQATT and CDR2 SNEGSKA (reference sequence). CDR3 length: 13 amino acids. The V end lost 6 bases, the J end lost 3 bases, and 14 bases lay between the germline ends. This CDR3 is CSASTGGDTEAFF. The CDR3, as DNA: TGCAGTGCCAGTACGGGGGGCGACACTGAAGCTTTCTTT.

This clonotype is judged medium-sized (0.01 to 0.1%). The V gene is TRBV6-1, the J gene TRBJ2-7; perhaps TRBD2 as D (5 bases). The ends were cut back, 7 bases at V and 2 bases at J, with 9 bases in the middle. Germline V gene lookup returns CDR1 MNHNS and CDR2 SASEGT. The length of the CDR3 is 12 residues. This CDR3 is CASISEAYEQYF. CDR3 nucleotide sequence: TGTGCCAGCATTTCGGAGGCCTACGAGCAGTACTTC.

This sequence joins TRBV11-2 and TRBJ1-1; possibly TRBD1 for D (6 bases). Germline-derived CDR1 and CDR2 are SGHAT and FQNNGV. The V and J ends lost 5 bases and 1 base respectively, with 23 bases between them. This CDR3 comprises 18 residues. The CDR3 region is CASSRKGGAGPPNTEAFF. CDR3 coding DNA: TGTGCCAGCAGCAGAAAGGGGGGGGCAGGGCCACCGAACACTGAAGCTTTCTTT.

J is TRBJ1-3 and V is TRBV27, with 7 bases fitting TRBD1. The V segment lost 0 bases and the J segment 4 bases; nucleotides outside the gene matches: 0. Germline V lookup: CDR1 MNHEY, CDR2 SMNVEV (reference sequence). CDR3 length: 14 residues. The CDR3, as DNA: TGTGCCAGCAGTTTATCGGGACAGGGAAACACCATATATTTT. Its protein product is CASSLSGQGNTIYF.

V gene TRBV7-2 combines with J gene TRBJ2-1; 13 nucleotides match TRBD2. Germline CDR1 reads SGHTA; CDR2 reads FQGNSA. This CDR3 is built from 19 residues. J lost 9 bases, V lost 2 bases, and 16 bases had no gene match. The DNA for the CDR3 is TGTGCCAGCAGCTTAAATAAGAGGGGACTAGCGGGACGAGTAGGTGAGCAGTTCTTC. This encodes CASSLNKRGLAGRVGEQFF.

This clonotype appeared a few times. The gene calls are TRBV5-6 and TRBJ1-5; D is uncertain. V lost 2 bases and J lost 2, with 11 bases in between. There are 15 residues in the CDR3. CDR1 SGHDT and CDR2 YYEEEE come from the germline V gene. CDR3: CASSFGVFGNQPQHF. CDR3 bases: TGTGCCAGCAGCTTTGGGGTTTTTGGCAATCAGCCCCAGCATTTT.

CDR3 region: CASSHREVEDDNEQFF. The CDR3 bases are TGCGCCAGCAGCCACCGAGAGGTAGAAGATGACAATGAGCAGTTCTTC. The gene calls are TRBV4-3 and TRBJ2-1; no definite D call. Germline-derived CDR1 and CDR2 are LGHNA and YSLEER. Trimming removed 3 bases from V and 5 bases from J, with 17 bases in between. This CDR3 spans 16 amino acids.

The rearrangement links TRBV10-3 to TRBJ1-2; TRBD1 might be the D (6 bases). The CDR3 is 14 amino acids. The germline V gene encodes CDR1 ENHRY and CDR2 SYGVKD. Trimming shortened V by 6 bases and J by 2 bases, and 13 bases separated the two germline ends. The CDR3 nucleotides read TGTGCCATCAGCGGCGAGGGGGTCAACTATGGCTACACCTTC. This translates into CAISGEGVNYGYTF.

This clonotype was seen repeatedly, ten times or more. This sequence joins TRBV28 and TRBJ1-5; tentatively, D is TRBD1 (6 bases). Trimming left V 8 bases short and J 6 bases short, with 14 bases between. Germline CDR1 MDHEN, CDR2 SYDVKM. The CDR3 is 13 amino acids. The CDR3 region has the DNA TGTGCCAGCCTGCCAGGGGCCGGTCAGCCCCAGCATTTT. Translated: CASLPGAGQPQHF.

Ten or more counts support this clonotype. DNA for the CDR3: TGTGCCAGCAGTTTAGGGGACATAGATTTAGAAAAACTGTTTTTT. Amino acid sequence: CASSLGDIDLEKLFF. V gene TRBV12-3 or TRBV12-4 combines with J gene TRBJ1-4; tentative D call: TRBD1 (6 bases). The germline V and J ends were trimmed by 1 base and 8 bases, with 14 bases remaining between them. This CDR3 contains 15 residues.

This clonotype was seen more than once but under ten times. J is TRBJ2-1 and V is TRBV7-2, with D possibly matching TRBD2 (5 bases). There are 13 residues in the CDR3. Trimming removed 10 bases from V and 5 bases from J, with 15 bases in between. Germline CDR1 reads SGHTA; CDR2 reads FQGNSA. The CDR3 nucleotides are TGTGCCACTAGCCCCGGGAATCACAATGAGCAGTTCTTC. As protein: CATSPGNHNEQFF.

This rearrangement joins TRBV7-2 to TRBJ2-7, with 7 bases lining up with TRBD1. V lost 5 bases and J lost 3; bases outside the gene matches: 7. The CDR3 totals 14 residues. Germline assignment: CDR1 SGHTA and CDR2 FQGNSA. CDR3 amino acids: CASSPDRAHYEQYF. CDR3 nucleotides: TGTGCCAGCAGCCCCGACAGGGCCCACTACGAGCAGTACTTC.

The chain couples TRBV20-1 to TRBJ1-1; a possible D gene is TRBD1 (6 bases). Germline CDR1 is DFQATT and CDR2 is SNEGSKA (reference sequence). The CDR3 runs 15 residues. The V and J ends lost 6 bases and 4 bases respectively, with 21 bases between them. CDR3 amino acids: CSANEVRGAGTEAFF. CDR3 coding DNA: TGCAGTGCAAACGAAGTCCGGGGGGCAGGCACTGAAGCTTTCTTT.

The rearrangement uses TRBV7-9 and TRBJ2-7, with TRBD1 as a possible D gene (7 bases). Per the germline V gene, CDR1 is SEHNR and CDR2 is FQNEAQ (reference sequence). This CDR3 region has 15 residues. The ends were cut back, 5 bases at V and 1 base at J, with 15 bases in the middle. The CDR3 DNA is TGTGCCAGCAGCCCAGGGGGGACATTTTCCTACGAGCAGTACTTC. Amino acid sequence: CASSPGGTFSYEQYF.

The rearrangement joins TRBV7-2 to TRBJ2-2; D may be TRBD1 (6 bases). V was cut by 1 base and J by 0 bases, with 12 bases left in between. The CDR3 totals 17 residues. Germline CDR1 and CDR2: SGHTA and FQGNSA. The DNA for the CDR3 is TGTGCCAGCAGCTTAGATCGTGAGGGGGCGAACACCGGGGAGCTGTTTTTT. Its translation is CASSLDREGANTGELFF. Combining the CDR3 with reference TRBV7-2 and TRBJ2-2 gives the whole variable domain GAGVSQSPSNKVTEKGKDVELRCDPISGHTALYWYRQSLGQGLEFLIYFQGNSAPDKSGLPSDRFSAERTGGSVSTLTIQRTQQEDSAVYLCASSLDREGANTGELFFGEGSRLTVL.

A few counts support this clonotype. The V gene is TRBV7-2, the J gene TRBJ2-7; D not certain. Deletions cut 1 base from V and 4 bases from J, with 8 bases between. Per germline, CDR1 SGHTA and CDR2 FQGNSA. The CDR3 extends over 13 amino acids. The CDR3: CASSLGSFYEQYF. The CDR3 nucleotides are TGTGCCAGCAGCTTAGGATCCTTTTACGAGCAGTACTTC.

The chain combines TRBV7-2 with TRBJ2-4, with D possibly called TRBD1 or TRBD2 (5 bases each). The CDR3 contains 12 residues. Between the trimmed V and J ends, which lost 7 bases and 13 bases, there was a span of 17 bases. The germline V gene has CDR1 SGHTA and CDR2 FQGNSA. The CDR3 nucleotides read TGTGCCAGCACCCCCGAGGGGCGCGCACAGTACTTC. It encodes CASTPEGRAQYF.

This sequence joins TRBV7-2 and TRBJ2-5; the match to TRBD2 covers 10 bases. With 1 base clipped from V and 1 base from J, the junction kept 3 bases outside the gene matches. In germline, CDR1 is SGHTA, CDR2 FQGNSA. The CDR3 extends over 16 amino acids. CDR3 sequence (DNA): TGTGCCAGCAGCTTAGTGGAGCGGGGGGGCCAAGAGACCCAGTACTTC. Translated: CASSLVERGGQETQYF.

Within the sample, this clonotype is large. This chain connects TRBV7-6 to TRBJ2-2; D gene uncertain. Germline V lookup: CDR1 SGHVS, CDR2 FNYEAQ. CDR3 length: 13 residues. V lost 1 base, J lost 1 base, and 1 base lay in between. This CDR3 is CASSLGNTGELFF. The CDR3 DNA reads as TGTGCCAGCAGCTTAGGGAACACCGGGGAGCTGTTTTTT.

The rearrangement joins TRBV5-6 to TRBJ2-7; TRBD2 matches 7 bases. The trim removed 4 bases at V and 4 bases at J, leaving 11 bases unmatched. Germline CDR1 and CDR2: SGHDT and YYEEEE. The CDR3 has 15 amino acids. Here the CDR3 reads CASSRGLAATYEQYF. CDR3 nucleotides: TGTGCCAGCAGCCGCGGTCTAGCGGCCACATACGAGCAGTACTTC.